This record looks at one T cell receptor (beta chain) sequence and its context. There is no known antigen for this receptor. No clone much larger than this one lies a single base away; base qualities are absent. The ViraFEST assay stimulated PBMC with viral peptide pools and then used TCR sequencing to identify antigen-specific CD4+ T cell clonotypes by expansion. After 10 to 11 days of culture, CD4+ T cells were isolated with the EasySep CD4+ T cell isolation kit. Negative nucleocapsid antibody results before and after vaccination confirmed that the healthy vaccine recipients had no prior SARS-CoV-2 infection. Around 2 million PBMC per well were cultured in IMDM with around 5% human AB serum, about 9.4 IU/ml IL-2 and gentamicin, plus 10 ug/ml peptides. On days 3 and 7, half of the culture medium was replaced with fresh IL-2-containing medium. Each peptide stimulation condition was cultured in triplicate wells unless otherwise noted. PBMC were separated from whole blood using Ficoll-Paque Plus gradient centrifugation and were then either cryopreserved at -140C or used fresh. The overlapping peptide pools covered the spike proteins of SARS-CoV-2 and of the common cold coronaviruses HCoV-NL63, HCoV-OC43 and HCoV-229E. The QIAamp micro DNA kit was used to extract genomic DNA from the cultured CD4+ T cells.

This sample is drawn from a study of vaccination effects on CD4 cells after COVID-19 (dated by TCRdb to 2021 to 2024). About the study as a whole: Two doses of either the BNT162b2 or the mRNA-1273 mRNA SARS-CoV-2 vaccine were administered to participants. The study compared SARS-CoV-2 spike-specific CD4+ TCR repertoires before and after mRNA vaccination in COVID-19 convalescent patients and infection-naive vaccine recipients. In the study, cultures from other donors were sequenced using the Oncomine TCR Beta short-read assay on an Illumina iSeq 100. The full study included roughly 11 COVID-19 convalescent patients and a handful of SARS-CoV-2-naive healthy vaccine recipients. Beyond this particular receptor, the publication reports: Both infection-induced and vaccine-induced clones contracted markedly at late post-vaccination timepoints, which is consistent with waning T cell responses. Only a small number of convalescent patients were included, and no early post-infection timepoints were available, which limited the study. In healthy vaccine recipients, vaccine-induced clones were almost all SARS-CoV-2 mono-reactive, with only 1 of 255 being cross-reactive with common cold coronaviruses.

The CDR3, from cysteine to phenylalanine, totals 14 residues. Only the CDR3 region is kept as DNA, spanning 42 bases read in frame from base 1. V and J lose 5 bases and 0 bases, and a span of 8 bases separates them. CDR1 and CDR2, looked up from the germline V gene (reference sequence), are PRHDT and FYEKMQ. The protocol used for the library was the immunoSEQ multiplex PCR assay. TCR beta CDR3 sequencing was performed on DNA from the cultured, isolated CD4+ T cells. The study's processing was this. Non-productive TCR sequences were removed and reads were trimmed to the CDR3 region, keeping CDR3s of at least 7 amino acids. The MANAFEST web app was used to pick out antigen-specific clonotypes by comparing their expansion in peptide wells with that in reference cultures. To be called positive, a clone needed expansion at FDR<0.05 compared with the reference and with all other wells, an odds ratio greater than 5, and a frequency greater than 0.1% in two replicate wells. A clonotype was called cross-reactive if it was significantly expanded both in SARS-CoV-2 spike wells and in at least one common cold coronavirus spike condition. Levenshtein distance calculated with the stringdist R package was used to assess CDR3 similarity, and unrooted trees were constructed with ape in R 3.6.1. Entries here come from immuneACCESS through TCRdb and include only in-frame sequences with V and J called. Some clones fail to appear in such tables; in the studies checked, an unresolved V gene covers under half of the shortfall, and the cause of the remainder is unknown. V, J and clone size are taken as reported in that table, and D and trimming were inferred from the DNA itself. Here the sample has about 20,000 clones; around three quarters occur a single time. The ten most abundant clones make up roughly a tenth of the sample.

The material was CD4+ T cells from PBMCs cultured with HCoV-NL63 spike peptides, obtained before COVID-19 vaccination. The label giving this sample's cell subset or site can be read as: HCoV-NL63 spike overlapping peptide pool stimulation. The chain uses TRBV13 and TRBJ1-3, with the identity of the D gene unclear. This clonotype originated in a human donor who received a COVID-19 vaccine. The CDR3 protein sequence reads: CASSLQRSGNTIYF. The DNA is TGTGCCAGCAGCCTACAACGCTCTGGAAACACCATATATTTT.